The T cell receptor beta chain under discussion was sequenced for a study of blood T cell repertoires in COVID-19. About the study: Samples representing acute and convalescent COVID-19 were sourced from the United States, Italy and Spain. PBMCs, B-cell-depleted T cells, or T cells were the source of the cDNA or gDNA that made up the material.

Sequenced by immunoSEQ multiplex PCR; TCRdb stores in-frame clones only, minus some. Of about 220,000 clones in the sample, around 75% are singletons; the top ten hold 4% to 5.5%. The CDR3 runs 14 residues. Trimming shortened V by 5 bases and J by 0 bases, and 8 bases separated the two germline ends. CDR1 is SGHVS and CDR2 is FQNEAQ in the germline V gene. The chain recombines TRBV7-8 with TRBJ1-5; D ambiguous. This TCR derives from a human donor in a cohort sampled during active COVID-19. The material sequenced was peripheral blood. CDR3: CASSPDFSNQPQHF. The CDR3 DNA follows: TGTGCCAGCAGCCCGGACTTTAGCAATCAGCCCCAGCATTTT. The full variable domain, its missing parts supplied by reference TRBV7-8 and TRBJ1-5, is GAGVSQSPRYKVAKRGQDVALRCDPISGHVSLFWYQQALGQGPEFLTYFQNEAQLDKSGLPSDRFFAERPEGSVSTLKIQRTQQEDSAVYLCASSPDFSNQPQHFGDGTRLSIL.